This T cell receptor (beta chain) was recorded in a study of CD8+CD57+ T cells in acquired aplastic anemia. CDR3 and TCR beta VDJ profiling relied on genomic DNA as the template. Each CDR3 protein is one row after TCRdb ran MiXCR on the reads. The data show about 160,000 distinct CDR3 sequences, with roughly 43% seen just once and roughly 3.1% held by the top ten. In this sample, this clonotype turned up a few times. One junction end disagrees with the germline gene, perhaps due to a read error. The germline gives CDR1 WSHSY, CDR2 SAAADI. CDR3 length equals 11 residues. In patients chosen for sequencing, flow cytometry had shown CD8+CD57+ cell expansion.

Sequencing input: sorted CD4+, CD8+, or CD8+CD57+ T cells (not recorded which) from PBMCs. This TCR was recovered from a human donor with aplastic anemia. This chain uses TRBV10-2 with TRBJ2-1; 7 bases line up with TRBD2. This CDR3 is CATSGGSARFF. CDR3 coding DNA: TGCGCCACCAGTGGCGGGAGTGCTCGGTTCTTC.